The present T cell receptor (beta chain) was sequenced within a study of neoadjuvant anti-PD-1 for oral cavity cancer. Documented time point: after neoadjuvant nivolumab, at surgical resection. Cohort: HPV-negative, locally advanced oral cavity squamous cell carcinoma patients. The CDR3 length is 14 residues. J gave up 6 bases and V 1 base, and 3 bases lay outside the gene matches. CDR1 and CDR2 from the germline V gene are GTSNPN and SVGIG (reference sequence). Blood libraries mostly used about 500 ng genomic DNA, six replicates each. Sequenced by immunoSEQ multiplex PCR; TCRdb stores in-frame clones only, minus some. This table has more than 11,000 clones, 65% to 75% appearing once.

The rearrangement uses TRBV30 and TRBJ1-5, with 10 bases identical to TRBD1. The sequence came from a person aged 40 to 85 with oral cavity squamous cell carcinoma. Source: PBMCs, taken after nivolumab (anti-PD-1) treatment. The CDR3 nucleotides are TGTGCCTGGAGTGAAGGACAGGGGGGTCAGCCCCAGCATTTT. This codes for CAWSEGQGGQPQHF. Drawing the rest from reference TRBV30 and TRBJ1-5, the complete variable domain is SQTIHQWPATLVQPVGSPLSLECTVEGTSNPNLYWYRQAAGRGLQLLFYSVGIGQISSEVPQNLSASRPQDRQFILSSKKLLLSDSGFYLCAWSEGQGGQPQHFGDGTRLSIL.